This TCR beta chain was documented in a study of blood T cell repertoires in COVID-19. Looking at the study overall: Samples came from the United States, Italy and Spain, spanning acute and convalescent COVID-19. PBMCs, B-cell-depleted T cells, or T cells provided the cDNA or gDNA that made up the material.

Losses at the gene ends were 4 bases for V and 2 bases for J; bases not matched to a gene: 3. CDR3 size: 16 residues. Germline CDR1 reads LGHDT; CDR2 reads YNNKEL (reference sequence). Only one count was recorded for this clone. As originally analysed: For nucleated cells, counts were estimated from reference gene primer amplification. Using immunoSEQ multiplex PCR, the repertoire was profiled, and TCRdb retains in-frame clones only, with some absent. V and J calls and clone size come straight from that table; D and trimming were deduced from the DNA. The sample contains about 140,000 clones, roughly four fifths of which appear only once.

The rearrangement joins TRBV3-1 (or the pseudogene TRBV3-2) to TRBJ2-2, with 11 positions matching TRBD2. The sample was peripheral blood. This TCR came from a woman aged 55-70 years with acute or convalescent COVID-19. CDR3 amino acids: CASSLGTSGNTGELFF. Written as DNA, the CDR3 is TGTGCCAGCAGCCTCGGGACTAGCGGAAACACCGGGGAGCTGTTTTTT.